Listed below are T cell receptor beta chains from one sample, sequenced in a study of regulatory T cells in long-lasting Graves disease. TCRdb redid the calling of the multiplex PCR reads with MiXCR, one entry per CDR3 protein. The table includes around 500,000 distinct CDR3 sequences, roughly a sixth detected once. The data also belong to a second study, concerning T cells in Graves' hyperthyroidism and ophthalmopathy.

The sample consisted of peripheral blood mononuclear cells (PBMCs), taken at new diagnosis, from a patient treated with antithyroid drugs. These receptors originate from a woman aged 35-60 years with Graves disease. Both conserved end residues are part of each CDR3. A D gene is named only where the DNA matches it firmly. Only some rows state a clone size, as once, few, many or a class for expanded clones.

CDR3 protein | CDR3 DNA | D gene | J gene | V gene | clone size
CASSQGTSGGRTDTQYF | TGTGCCAGCAGTCAGGGGACTAGCGGGGGGCGCACAGATACGCAGTATTTT | TRBD2 | TRBJ2-3 | TRBV12-3/TRBV12-4 | -
CASSRTSTPGELFF | TGTGCCAGCAGCAGGACTAGTACACCCGGGGAGCTGTTTTTT | TRBD2 | TRBJ2-2 | TRBV5-5 | many
CSASYSDTEAFF | TGCAGTGCTAGTTATTCTGACACTGAAGCTTTCTTT | - | TRBJ1-1 | TRBV20-1 | many
CASSVGTGGGYNEQFF | TGTGCCAGCAGCGTAGGGACAGGGGGCGGTTACAATGAGCAGTTCTTC | TRBD1 | TRBJ2-1 | TRBV9 | -
CASGGLYLNQPQHF | TGTGCCAGCGGGGGTCTGTATTTAAATCAGCCCCAGCATTTT | - | TRBJ1-5 | TRBV6-1 | few
CAWSVQAWTQYF | TGTGCCTGGAGTGTACAGGCTTGGACGCAGTATTTT | - | TRBJ2-3 | TRBV30 | many
CASSQVMNTEAFF | TGTGCCAGCAGCCAAGTCATGAACACTGAAGCTTTCTTT | - | TRBJ1-1 | TRBV3-1 | many
CASRSGTGQGNEQFF | TGTGCCAGCAGGTCCGGGACAGGTCAAGGCAATGAGCAGTTCTTC | TRBD1 | TRBJ2-1 | TRBV7-8 | few
CASSYTPWGQETQYF | TGTGCCAGCAGTTATACCCCTTGGGGGCAAGAGACCCAGTACTTC | - | TRBJ2-5 | TRBV6-5 | few
CASSYYSGGPVYNEQFF | TGTGCCAGCAGCTATTACTCGGGGGGGCCCGTATACAATGAGCAGTTCTTC | TRBD2 | TRBJ2-1 | TRBV11-2 | -
CASSFGSEGYTF | TGTGCCAGCAGCTTCGGCAGTGAGGGCTACACCTTC | - | TRBJ1-2 | TRBV7-8 | many
CASRGGNPNQPQHF | TGTGCCAGCCGTGGAGGGAATCCGAATCAGCCCCAGCATTTT | - | TRBJ1-5 | TRBV7-2 | few
CASSLGSNYVYTF | TGTGCCAGCAGCCTCGGGAGTAACTATGTCTACACCTTC | - | TRBJ1-2 | TRBV27 | -
CASSLPDSYNEQFF | TGTGCCAGCAGCCTCCCGGACAGTTACAATGAGCAGTTCTTC | - | TRBJ2-1 | TRBV9 | many
CSARGGGASPNTEAFF | TGCAGTGCTAGGGGAGGGGGCGCGTCCCCGAACACTGAAGCTTTCTTT | TRBD1 | TRBJ1-1 | TRBV20-1 | many
CASGRVNSPLHF | TGTGCCAGCGGCAGGGTAAATTCACCCCTCCACTTT | - | TRBJ1-6 | TRBV9 | few
CASSKGQLNTEAFF | TGCGCCAGCAGCAAGGGACAGTTGAACACTGAAGCTTTCTTT | TRBD1 | TRBJ1-1 | TRBV5-1 | many
CASSPVGISSYEQYF | TGTGCCAGCAGCCCCGTAGGTATCTCAAGTTACGAGCAGTACTTC | - | TRBJ2-7 | TRBV5-6 | many
CASSDYRANTGELFF | TGTGCCAGCAGTGACTACAGAGCGAACACCGGGGAGCTGTTTTTT | - | TRBJ2-2 | TRBV2 | -
CASSSSSDTQYF | TGTGCCAGCAGCTCTTCTTCAGATACGCAGTATTTT | - | TRBJ2-3 | TRBV11-2 | many
CASTEWGQPQHF | TGTGCCAGTACTGAGTGGGGTCAGCCCCAGCATTTT | - | TRBJ1-5 | TRBV19 | -
CASSHWTSGGAVRETQYF | TGTGCCAGCAGCCATTGGACTAGCGGGGGGGCCGTGCGTGAGACCCAGTACTTC | TRBD2 | TRBJ2-5 | TRBV3-1 | many
CSARDLRDRGEKLFF | TGCAGTGCTAGAGATCTCCGGGACAGGGGAGAAAAACTGTTTTTT | TRBD1 | TRBJ1-4 | TRBV20-1 | -
CAISEGLAGAQYF | TGTGCCATCAGTGAGGGACTAGCGGGGGCCCAGTACTTC | TRBD2 | TRBJ2-5 | TRBV10-3 | few
CASSYPGQYGYTF | TGTGCCAGCAGTTACCCCGGACAGTATGGCTACACCTTC | - | TRBJ1-2 | TRBV6-5 | -
CASSTPDSAYEQYF | TGTGCCAGCAGTACCCCGGACTCCGCCTACGAGCAGTACTTC | - | TRBJ2-7 | TRBV12-3/TRBV12-4 | many
CASSRPGQGTYEQYF | TGTGCCAGCAGCCGACCGGGACAAGGAACCTACGAGCAGTACTTC | - | TRBJ2-7 | TRBV5-6 | few
CATSAAKGRFRGTQYF | TGTGCCACCAGCGCAGCCAAGGGGCGGTTTCGAGGTACGCAGTATTTT | - | TRBJ2-3 | TRBV15 | few
CASSLQGSGETQYF | TGCGCCAGCAGCTTGCAAGGCTCAGGAGAGACCCAGTACTTC | - | TRBJ2-5 | TRBV5-1 | many
CASQPSGGADTQYF | TGTGCCAGCCAGCCCAGCGGGGGGGCAGATACGCAGTATTTT | TRBD2 | TRBJ2-3 | TRBV2 | many